Listed below are T cell receptor beta chains from one sample, sequenced in a study of T cell responses to AZD1222 COVID-19 vaccine. Data came from immunoSEQ multiplex PCR; TCRdb stores just in-frame clones and leaves some out. The data hold roughly 77,000 clones, with about 92% observed a single time. This sample comprised peripheral blood, obtained on day 0 of MenACWY control vaccination. These receptors all come from an adult in good health. The CDR3 runs from the conserved cysteine through the conserved F or W. A D gene is named only where the DNA matches it firmly. Part of the rows lack a size; the others show once, few, many or a class for expanded clones.

NA TRBJ1-5 once TRBV2 CASSEPGQRNQPQHF TGTGCCAGCAGTGAACCCGGACAACGCAATCAGCCCCAGCATTTT
TRBD1 TRBJ2-5 NA TRBV3-1/TRBV3-2 CASSQAGQGVRTQYF TGTGCCAGCAGCCAAGCCGGACAGGGGGTGAGGACCCAGTACTTC
NA TRBJ2-7 NA TRBV21-1 CASSTTLAPYEQYF TGTGCCAGCAGCACGACACTAGCCCCCTACGAGCAGTACTTC
TRBD2 TRBJ2-5 once TRBV14 CASSHRLAGGRETQYF TGTGCCAGCAGCCACCGACTGGCGGGGGGACGAGAGACCCAGTACTTC
TRBD1 TRBJ2-1 NA TRBV7-3 CASSWDSHNEQFF TGTGCCAGCAGCTGGGACAGCCACAATGAGCAGTTCTTC
NA TRBJ2-7 NA TRBV18 CASSPSRDTYEQYF TGTGCCAGCTCACCATCTAGGGACACTTACGAGCAGTACTTC
TRBD2 TRBJ2-5 NA TRBV6-1 CASSEKRGGTQYF TGTGCCAGCAGTGAAAAGCGGGGAGGGACCCAGTACTTC
NA TRBJ1-5 NA TRBV19 CASSSGLNQPQHF TGTGCCAGTAGTTCGGGACTAAATCAGCCCCAGCATTTT
NA TRBJ2-4 NA TRBV12-3/TRBV12-4 CACGFAKNIQYF TGTGCCTGTGGGTTCGCCAAAAACATTCAGTACTTC
NA TRBJ1-2 NA TRBV29-1 CSVVTGGMYGYTF TGCAGCGTCGTGACGGGGGGGATGTACGGCTACACCTTC
NA TRBJ2-7 once TRBV20-1 CSALKTYEQYF TGCAGTGCGCTGAAAACCTACGAGCAGTACTTC
NA TRBJ1-1 once TRBV4-3 CASSREGTGFEAFF TGCGCCAGCAGCCGCGAAGGGACCGGATTTGAAGCTTTCTTT
NA TRBJ1-2 NA TRBV3-1/TRBV3-2 CASSQDLMGYGYTF TGTGCCAGCAGCCAAGATCTCATGGGATATGGCTACACCTTC
TRBD1 TRBJ1-1 NA TRBV3-1/TRBV3-2 CASSSGGTEAFF TGTGCCAGCAGTTCAGGGGGAACTGAAGCTTTCTTT
TRBD1 TRBJ1-4 NA TRBV7-6 CASSTDRGRRRTNEKLFF TGTGCCAGCAGCACGGACAGGGGGCGCAGGAGGACTAATGAAAAACTGTTTTTT
NA TRBJ1-4 once TRBV5-1 CASSLAAGDNEKLFF TGCGCCAGCAGCTTGGCGGCAGGGGATAATGAAAAACTGTTTTTT
NA TRBJ1-5 NA TRBV28 CASTSANSNQPQHF TGTGCCAGCACTTCAGCAAATAGCAATCAGCCCCAGCATTTT
TRBD1 TRBJ1-1 once TRBV19 CASDLTGSHTEAFF TGTGCCAGTGACCTGACAGGGTCTCACACTGAAGCTTTCTTT
NA TRBJ1-5 NA TRBV28 CASRLLGADQPQHF TGTGCCAGCAGGCTACTGGGGGCTGATCAGCCCCAGCATTTT
NA TRBJ2-1 NA TRBV6-4 CASSDSSPGVEQFF TGTGCCAGCAGTGACTCGAGTCCGGGGGTTGAGCAGTTCTTC
NA TRBJ2-7 NA TRBV3-1/TRBV3-2 CASSQDGLVKQYF TGTGCCAGCAGCCAAGATGGTCTAGTGAAGCAGTACTTC
NA TRBJ2-5 few TRBV19 CASSDFIEETQYF TGTGCCAGTAGTGACTTCATCGAAGAGACCCAGTACTTC